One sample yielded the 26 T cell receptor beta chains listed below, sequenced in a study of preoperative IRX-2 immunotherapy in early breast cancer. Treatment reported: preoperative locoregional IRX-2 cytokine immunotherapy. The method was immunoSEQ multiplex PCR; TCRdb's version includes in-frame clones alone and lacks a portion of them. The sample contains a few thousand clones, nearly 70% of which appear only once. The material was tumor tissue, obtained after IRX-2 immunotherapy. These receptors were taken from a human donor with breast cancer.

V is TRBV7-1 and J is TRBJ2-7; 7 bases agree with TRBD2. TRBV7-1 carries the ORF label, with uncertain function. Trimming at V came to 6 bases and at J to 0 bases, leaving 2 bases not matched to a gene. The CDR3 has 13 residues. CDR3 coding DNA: TGTGCCAGCAGTCGCGGGAGCTCCTACGAGCAGTACTTC. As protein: CASSRGSSYEQYF.

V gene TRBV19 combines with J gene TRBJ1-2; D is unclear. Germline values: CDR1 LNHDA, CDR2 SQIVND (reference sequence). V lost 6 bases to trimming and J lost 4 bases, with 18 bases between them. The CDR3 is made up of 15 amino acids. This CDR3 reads CASRNPSNTFYGYTF. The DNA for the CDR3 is TGTGCCAGTAGGAATCCCAGTAACACCTTCTATGGCTACACCTTC.

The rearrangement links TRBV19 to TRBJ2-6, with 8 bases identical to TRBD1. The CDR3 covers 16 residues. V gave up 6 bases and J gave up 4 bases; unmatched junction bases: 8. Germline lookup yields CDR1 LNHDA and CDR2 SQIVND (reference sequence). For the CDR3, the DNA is TGTGCCAGTAGCCGGACAGGGACATGGGGGGCCAACGTCCTGACTTTC. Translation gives CASSRTGTWGANVLTF. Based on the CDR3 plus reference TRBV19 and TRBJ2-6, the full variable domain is DGGITQSPKYLFRKEGQNVTLSCEQNLNHDAMYWYRQDPGQGLRLIYYSQIVNDFQKGDIAEGYSVSREKKESFPLTVTSAQKNPTAFYLCASSRTGTWGANVLTFGAGSRLTVL.

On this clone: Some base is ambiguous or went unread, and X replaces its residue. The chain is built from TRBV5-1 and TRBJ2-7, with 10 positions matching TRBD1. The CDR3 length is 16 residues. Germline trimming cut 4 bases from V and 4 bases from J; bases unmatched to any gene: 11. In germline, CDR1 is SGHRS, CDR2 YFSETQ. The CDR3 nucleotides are TGCGCCAGCAGCGGGACAGGGGRTGGGACTAATTACGAGCAGTACTTC. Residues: CASSGTGXGTNYEQYF.

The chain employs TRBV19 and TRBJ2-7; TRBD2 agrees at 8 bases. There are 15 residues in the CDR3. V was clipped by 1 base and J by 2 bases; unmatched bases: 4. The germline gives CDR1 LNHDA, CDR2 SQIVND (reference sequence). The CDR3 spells CASSIGLAGTYEQYF. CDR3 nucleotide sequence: TGTGCCAGTAGTATAGGCCTAGCGGGTACCTACGAGCAGTACTTC.

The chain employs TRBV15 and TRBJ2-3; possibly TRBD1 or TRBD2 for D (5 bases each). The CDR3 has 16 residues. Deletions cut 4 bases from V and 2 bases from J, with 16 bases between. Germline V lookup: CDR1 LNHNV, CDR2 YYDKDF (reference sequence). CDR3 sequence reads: CATSTPSRDHTDTQYF. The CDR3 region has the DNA TGTGCCACCAGCACCCCATCTCGGGACCACACAGATACGCAGTATTTT. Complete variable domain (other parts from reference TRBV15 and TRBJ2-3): DAMVIQNPRYQVTQFGKPVTLSCSQTLNHNVMYWYQQKSSQAPKLLFHYYDKDFNNEADTPDNFQSRRPNTSFCFLDIRSPGLGDTAMYLCATSTPSRDHTDTQYFGPGTRLTVL.

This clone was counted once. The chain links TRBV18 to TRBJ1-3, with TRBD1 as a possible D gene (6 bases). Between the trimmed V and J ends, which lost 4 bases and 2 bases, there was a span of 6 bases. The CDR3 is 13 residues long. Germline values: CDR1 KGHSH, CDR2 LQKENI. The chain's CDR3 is CASSQGAGNTIYF. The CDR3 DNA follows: TGTGCCAGCTCACAGGGGGCTGGAAACACCATATATTTT. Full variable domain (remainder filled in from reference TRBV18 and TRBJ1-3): NAGVMQNPRHLVRRRGQEARLRCSPMKGHSHVYWYRQLPEEGLKFMVYLQKENIIDESGMPKERFSAEFPKEGPSILRIQQVVRGDSAAYFCASSQGAGNTIYFGEGSWLTVV.

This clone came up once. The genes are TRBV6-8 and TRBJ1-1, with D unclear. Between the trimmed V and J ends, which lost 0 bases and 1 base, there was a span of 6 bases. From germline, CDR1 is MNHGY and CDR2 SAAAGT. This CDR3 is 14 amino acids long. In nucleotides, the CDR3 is TGTGCCAGCAGTTACTCGGCAGGGAACACTGAAGCTTTCTTT. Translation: CASSYSAGNTEAFF.

The CDR3 coding sequence is TGTGCCAGTAGTATAGGTCCGGGCTTAATAGCCAAAAACATTCAGTACTTC. Its translation: CASSIGPGLIAKNIQYF. The chain employs TRBV19 and TRBJ2-4; D gene ambiguous. The CDR3 runs to 17 residues. Trimming stripped 1 base from V and 0 bases from J, with 13 bases between. Germline V gives CDR1 LNHDA, CDR2 SQIVND (reference sequence). The full variable domain, in which reference TRBV19 and TRBJ2-4 provide the parts outside the CDR3, is DGGITQSPKYLFRKEGQNVTLSCEQNLNHDAMYWYRQDPGQGLRLIYYSQIVNDFQKGDIAEGYSVSREKKESFPLTVTSAQKNPTAFYLCASSIGPGLIAKNIQYFGAGTRLSVL.

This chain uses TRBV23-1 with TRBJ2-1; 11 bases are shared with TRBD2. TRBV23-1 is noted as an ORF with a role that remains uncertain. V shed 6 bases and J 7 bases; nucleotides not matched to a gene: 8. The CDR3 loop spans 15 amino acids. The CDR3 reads CASSTVAGGGNEQFF. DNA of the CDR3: TGCGCCAGCAGCACGGTAGCGGGAGGGGGGAATGAGCAGTTCTTC.

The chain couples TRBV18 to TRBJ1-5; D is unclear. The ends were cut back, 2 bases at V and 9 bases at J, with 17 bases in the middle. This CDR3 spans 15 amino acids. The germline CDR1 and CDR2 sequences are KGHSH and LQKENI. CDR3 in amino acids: CASSPIGEGWAPQHF. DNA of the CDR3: TGTGCCAGCTCACCAATTGGGGAGGGCTGGGCGCCCCAGCATTTT.

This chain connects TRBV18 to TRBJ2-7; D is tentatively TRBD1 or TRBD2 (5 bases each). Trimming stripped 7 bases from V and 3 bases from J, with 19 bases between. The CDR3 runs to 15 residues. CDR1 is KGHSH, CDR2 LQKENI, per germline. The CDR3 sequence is CASFSDSGPHYEQYF. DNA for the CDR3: TGTGCCAGCTTTTCCGACAGCGGACCTCACTACGAGCAGTACTTC.

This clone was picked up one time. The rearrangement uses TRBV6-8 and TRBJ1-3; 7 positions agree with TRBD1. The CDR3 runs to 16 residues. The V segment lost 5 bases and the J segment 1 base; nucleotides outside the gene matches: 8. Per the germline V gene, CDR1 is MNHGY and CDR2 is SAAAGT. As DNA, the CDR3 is TGTGCCAGCAGTCCCCGACAGGGACAGTCTGGAAACACCATATATTTT. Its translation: CASSPRQGQSGNTIYF.

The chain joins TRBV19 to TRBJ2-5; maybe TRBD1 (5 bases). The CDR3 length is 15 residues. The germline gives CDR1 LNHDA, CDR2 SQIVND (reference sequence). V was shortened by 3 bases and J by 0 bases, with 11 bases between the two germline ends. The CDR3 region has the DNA TGTGCCAGTAGTATTACAGGAGCCTACCAAGAGACCCAGTACTTC. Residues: CASSITGAYQETQYF. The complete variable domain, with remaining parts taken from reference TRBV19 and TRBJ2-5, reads DGGITQSPKYLFRKEGQNVTLSCEQNLNHDAMYWYRQDPGQGLRLIYYSQIVNDFQKGDIAEGYSVSREKKESFPLTVTSAQKNPTAFYLCASSITGAYQETQYFGPGTRLLVL.

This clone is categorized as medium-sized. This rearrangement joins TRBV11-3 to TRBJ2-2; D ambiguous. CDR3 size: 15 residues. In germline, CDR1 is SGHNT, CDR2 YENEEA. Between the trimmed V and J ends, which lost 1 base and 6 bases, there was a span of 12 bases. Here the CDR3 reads CASSLGIGSPGELFF. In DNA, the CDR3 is TGTGCCAGCAGCTTAGGGATAGGCTCCCCCGGGGAGCTGTTTTTT.

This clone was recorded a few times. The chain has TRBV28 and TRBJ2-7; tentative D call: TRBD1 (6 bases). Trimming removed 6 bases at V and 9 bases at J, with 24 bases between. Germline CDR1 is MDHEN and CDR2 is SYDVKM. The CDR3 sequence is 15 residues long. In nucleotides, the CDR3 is TGTGCCAGCAGCCGGGAACAGGGAACCTCTTGGGGGCAGTACTTC. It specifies CASSREQGTSWGQYF.

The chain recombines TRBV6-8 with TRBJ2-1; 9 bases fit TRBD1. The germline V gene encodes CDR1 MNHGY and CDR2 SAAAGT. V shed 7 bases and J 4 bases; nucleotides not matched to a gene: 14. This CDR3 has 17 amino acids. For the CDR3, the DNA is TGTGCCAGCACAAATCACCCCGCCGGGACAGGGTACAATGAGCAGTTCTTC. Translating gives CASTNHPAGTGYNEQFF.

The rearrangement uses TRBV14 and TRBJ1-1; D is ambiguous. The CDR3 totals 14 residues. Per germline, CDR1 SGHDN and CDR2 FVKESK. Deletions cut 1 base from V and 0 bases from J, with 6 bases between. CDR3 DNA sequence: TGTGCCAGCAGCCAAGCCGGCATGAACACTGAAGCTTTCTTT. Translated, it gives CASSQAGMNTEAFF.

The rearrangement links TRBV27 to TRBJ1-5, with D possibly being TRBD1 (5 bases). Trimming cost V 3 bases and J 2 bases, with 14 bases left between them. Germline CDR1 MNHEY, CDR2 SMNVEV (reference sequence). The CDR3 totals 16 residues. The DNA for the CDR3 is TGTGCCAGCAGTTTGACAGTACTTGGGGGCAATCAGCCCCAGCATTTT. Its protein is CASSLTVLGGNQPQHF.

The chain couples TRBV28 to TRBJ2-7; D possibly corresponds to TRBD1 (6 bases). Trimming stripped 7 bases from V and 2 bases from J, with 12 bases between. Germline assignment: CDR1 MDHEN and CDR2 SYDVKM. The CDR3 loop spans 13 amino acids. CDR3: CASNEQGAYEQYF. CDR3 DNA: TGTGCCAGCAACGAACAGGGAGCCTACGAGCAGTACTTC.

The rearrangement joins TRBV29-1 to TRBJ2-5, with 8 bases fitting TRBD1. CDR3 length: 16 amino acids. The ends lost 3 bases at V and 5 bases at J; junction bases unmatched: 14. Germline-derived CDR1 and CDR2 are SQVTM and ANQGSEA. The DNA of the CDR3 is TGCAGCGTTGAGATCTGGCAGGGGGCTTCTGGGGAGACCCAGTACTTC. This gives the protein CSVEIWQGASGETQYF.

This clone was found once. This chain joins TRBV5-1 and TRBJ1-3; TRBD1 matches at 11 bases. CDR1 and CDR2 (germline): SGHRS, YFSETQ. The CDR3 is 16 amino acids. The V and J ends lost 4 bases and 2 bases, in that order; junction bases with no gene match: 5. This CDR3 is CASSRGQGAAGNTIYF. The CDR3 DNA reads TGCGCCAGCAGCCGAGGACAGGGGGCCGCTGGAAACACCATATATTTT.

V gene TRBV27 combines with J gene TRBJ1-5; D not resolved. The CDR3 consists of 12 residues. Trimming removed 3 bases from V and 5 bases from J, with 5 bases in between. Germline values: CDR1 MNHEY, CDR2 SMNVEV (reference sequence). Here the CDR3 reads CASSFTDQPQHF. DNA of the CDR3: TGTGCCAGCAGTTTTACAGATCAGCCCCAGCATTTT.

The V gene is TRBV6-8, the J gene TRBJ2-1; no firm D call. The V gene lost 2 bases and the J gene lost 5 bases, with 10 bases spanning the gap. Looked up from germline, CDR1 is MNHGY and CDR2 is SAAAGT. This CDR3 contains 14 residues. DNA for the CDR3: TGTGCCAGCAGTTACCGTGGCTTACACAATGAGCAGTTCTTC. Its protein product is CASSYRGLHNEQFF.

CDR3 sequence reads: CASSYLSGEGGELFF. The DNA for the CDR3 is TGTGCCAGCAGTTATCTCTCAGGGGAAGGCGGGGAGCTGTTTTTT. This chain uses TRBV6-8 with TRBJ2-2; D perhaps matches TRBD1 (6 bases). Germline CDR1 is MNHGY and CDR2 is SAAAGT. V shed 3 bases and J shed 7 bases, with 15 bases lying between them. CDR3 size: 15 residues.

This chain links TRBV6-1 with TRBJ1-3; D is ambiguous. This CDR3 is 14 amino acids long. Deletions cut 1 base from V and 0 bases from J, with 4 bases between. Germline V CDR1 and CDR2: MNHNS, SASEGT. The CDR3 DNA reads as TGTGCCAGCAGTGAAGTGAGCTCTGGAAACACCATATATTTT. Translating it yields CASSEVSSGNTIYF.